The sequence of this T cell receptor (beta chain) was determined in a study of B cell selection in AIRE deficiency. CD4+CD127+ cells were sorted as the conventional CD4 T cells. Sequencing was performed with immunoSEQ multiplex PCR; in TCRdb, only in-frame clones are kept and a portion is missing. The table lists roughly 25,000 clones, approximately 96% of them singletons. Trimming removed 0 bases from V and 8 bases from J, with 18 bases in between. Germline V gene data show CDR1 as SGHRS and CDR2 as YFSETQ. This CDR3 spans 16 amino acids. The clonotype originates from a human donor in good health. Material: CD4+CD127+ conventional T cells sorted from PBMCs. The chain joins TRBV5-1 to TRBJ2-1; maybe TRBD2 (6 bases). The CDR3 protein is CASSLVTGTPPDEQFF. The CDR3 DNA reads TGCGCCAGCAGCTTGGTGACGGGGACTCCGCCCGATGAGCAGTTCTTC.